This T cell receptor (beta chain) was recovered during a study of CD8 T cells in ankylosing spondylitis. General observations from the study: Significantly higher representation of disease-linked clones was reported for matched ankylosing spondylitis synovial fluid. Disease-linked clones were CD8+ and relatively rare in peripheral blood.

As the method for making TCR beta libraries, quantitative 5'-RACE with molecular barcodes was used. TCRdb fed the 5' RACE reads into MiXCR, producing one record per CDR3 protein. In the table there are about 280,000 distinct CDR3 sequences, around 18% of which are singletons. This clonotype has just a few counts. The target antigen is unknown. Germline CDR1 is SGHRS and CDR2 is YFSETQ. V gave up 4 bases and J gave up 2 bases; unmatched junction bases: 14. CDR3 length equals 18 residues. The J gene is TRBJ1-2, the V gene TRBV5-1; 10 nucleotides align to TRBD1. The specimen sequenced was blood, either unsorted or a sorted T cell fraction (not recorded which). The sequence derives from a male donor with ankylosing spondylitis or in good health (not recorded which). This chain's CDR3 is CASSPNSGQGFGNYGYTF. In DNA form, the CDR3 reads TGCGCCAGCAGCCCGAATTCGGGACAGGGGTTCGGCAACTATGGCTACACCTTC.